A single sample gave rise to the 11 T cell receptor beta chains below, sequenced in a study of shared clonotypes between healthy human individuals. The assay was immunoSEQ multiplex PCR, and TCRdb's table has in-frame clones only and misses some. The profile shows roughly 850,000 clones, 96% of them singletons. Positively selected for CCR7, the CD45RO-negative cells used as naive CD8 cells excluded terminally differentiated effector memory CD45RA+ cells. Sequencing input: naive CD8+ T cells sorted from blood. The receptors were gathered from a man younger than 40 in good health.

The gene calls are TRBV27 and TRBJ1-3; D unresolved. Germline values: CDR1 MNHEY, CDR2 SMNVEV (reference sequence). Trimming cost V 3 bases and J 2 bases, with 5 bases left between them. The CDR3 spans 13 residues. DNA of the CDR3: TGTGCCAGCAGTTTTGGTACTGGAAACACCATATATTTT. It codes for CASSFGTGNTIYF.

V gene TRBV9 combines with J gene TRBJ2-7; TRBD1 or TRBD2 may be the D gene (6 bases each). The germline V gene has CDR1 SGDLS and CDR2 YYNGEE. V was trimmed by 0 bases and J by 5 bases, leaving 15 bases between them. This CDR3 is 15 amino acids long. CDR3 region: CASSVEGGLLNEQYF. The CDR3 DNA follows: TGTGCCAGCAGCGTAGAAGGGGGGCTTCTAAACGAGCAGTACTTC.

The V gene is TRBV27, the J gene TRBJ2-7; 7 bases align to TRBD2. The V gene end was trimmed by 2 bases and the J gene end by 7 bases; junction bases not matched to a gene: 8. This CDR3 has 14 amino acids. Germline CDR1 and CDR2: MNHEY and SMNVEV (reference sequence). The CDR3 here is CASSLLAESDEQYF. CDR3 nucleotide sequence: TGTGCCAGCAGTTTACTAGCGGAGTCTGATGAGCAGTACTTC.

The chain employs TRBV28 and TRBJ2-2; 7 nucleotides align to TRBD2. This CDR3 contains 16 residues. The J segment lost 3 bases and the V segment lost 1 base, leaving 5 bases of the junction unmatched. Germline CDR1 is MDHEN and CDR2 is SYDVKM. This chain's CDR3 is CASSLLTSGDTGELFF. In DNA form, the CDR3 reads TGTGCCAGCAGTTTATTAACCAGCGGGGACACCGGGGAGCTGTTTTTT.

Turning to this clone: Other DNA sequences in this specimen translate into the identical CDR3. This chain uses TRBV27 with TRBJ2-7, with 11 nucleotides matching TRBD2. The ends lost 6 bases at V and 0 bases at J; junction bases unmatched: 4. CDR1 MNHEY and CDR2 SMNVEV come from the germline V gene (reference sequence). This CDR3 is 15 amino acids long. CDR3 sequence reads: CASSPGTSGSYEQYF. The CDR3 DNA is TGTGCCAGCAGCCCCGGGACTAGCGGCTCCTACGAGCAGTACTTC.

The V and J genes are TRBV5-1 and TRBJ2-3; 12 bases line up with TRBD1. The germline gives CDR1 SGHRS, CDR2 YFSETQ. The CDR3 runs to 15 residues. Trimming took 7 bases from V and 5 from J; bases not matched to a gene: 8. The CDR3 spells CASGGRDRGRDTQYF. The CDR3 DNA is TGCGCCAGCGGCGGTCGGGACAGGGGGCGAGATACGCAGTATTTT.

The chain couples TRBV7-6 to TRBJ2-7; 9 nucleotides line up with TRBD2. Germline CDR1 and CDR2: SGHVS and FNYEAQ. This CDR3 comprises 12 residues. After removal of 3 bases from V and 8 bases from J, the junction contained 2 bases not matched to a gene. In DNA, the CDR3 is TGTGCCAGCAGCTTTAGCGGGAGTAAGCAGTACTTC. Its translation is CASSFSGSKQYF.

J is TRBJ1-5 and V is TRBV2; D might be TRBD1 (6 bases). Germline V gene lookup returns CDR1 SNHLY and CDR2 FYNNEI. The ends were cut back, 8 bases at V and 5 bases at J, with 28 bases in the middle. This CDR3 is 18 amino acids long. CDR3 DNA sequence: TGTGCCAGCCGTTTCGTTCCGGGACACCCCCCCGGAGATCAGCCCCAGCATTTT. It is translated as CASRFVPGHPPGDQPQHF.

This clone appeared a single time. The sample holds other DNA sequences that translate to the same CDR3. This chain links TRBV29-1 with TRBJ1-1; D gene ambiguous. V was trimmed by 5 bases and J by 0 bases, leaving 4 bases between them. Germline CDR1 is SQVTM and CDR2 is ANQGSEA. This CDR3 is 11 amino acids long. The CDR3 coding sequence is TGCAGCGTTCGACTGAACACTGAAGCTTTCTTT. Translated, it gives CSVRLNTEAFF.

This chain links TRBV27 with TRBJ2-7, with D perhaps matching TRBD2 (5 bases). Per the germline V gene, CDR1 is MNHEY and CDR2 is SMNVEV (reference sequence). Trimming took off 3 bases at V and 4 bases at J, with 13 bases between the two ends. This CDR3 contains 14 residues. In DNA, the CDR3 is TGTGCCAGCAGTTTTTCAGCGGTGGGGTACGAGCAGTACTTC. Translated: CASSFSAVGYEQYF.

This sequence joins TRBV7-9 and TRBJ2-5; the D call may be TRBD1 or TRBD2 (5 bases each). CDR1 is SEHNR, CDR2 FQNEAQ, per germline (reference sequence). V was trimmed by 4 bases and J by 5 bases, leaving 17 bases between them. The CDR3 covers 15 residues. The CDR3 loop is CASSSPRGTVETQYF. In DNA, the CDR3 is TGTGCCAGCAGCTCGCCGAGGGGAACGGTGGAGACCCAGTACTTC. Supplemented by reference TRBV7-9 and TRBJ2-5, the full variable domain reads DTGVSQNPRHKITKRGQNVTFRCDPISEHNRLYWYRQTLGQGPEFLTYFQNEAQLEKSRLLSDRFSAERPKGSFSTLEIQRTEQGDSAMYLCASSSPRGTVETQYFGPGTRLLVL.